This T cell receptor (beta chain) was recorded in a study of shared clonotypes between healthy human individuals (dated by TCRdb to the early 2020s). Study-level background: Three men and a couple of women, aged 18 to 49 years, made up the cohort. Different laboratories and diverse techniques were used to prepare libraries and sequence TCR repertoires, to increase sequencing depth and limit assay-specific biases. Leukapheresis yielded between about 0.9 and 9.5 billion PBMCs per donor. Blood TCR repertoires of 5 or 6 healthy adults were deeply sequenced to estimate repertoire size and the extent of clonotype sharing between individuals. For each donor, CD4 naive and CD4 memory were each run on three plates, CD8 naive on two plates, and CD8 memory on one plate. The research as a whole found: Because the study included only a small number of donors, the genetic and exposure-history diversity represented was limited. Sampling was restricted to blood, and TCR repertoires in tissue are likely to differ from TCR repertoires in blood. Compared with non-shared clonotypes, the clonotypes found in all four sorted-subset donors had higher generation probabilities. Roughly 5.2% of naive CD4, roughly 3.6% of naive CD8, around 2.3% of memory CD4, and approximately 0.4% of memory CD8 clonotypes were shared across several donors. Incomplete sequencing was indicated by rarefaction of sorted-subset datasets, despite the large sequencing depth. Pairwise subsampling led to the expectation that sequencing depth would affect the degree of clonotype sharing among donors. Naive subsets generally had larger estimated clonotype richness than memory subsets did.

Using the deep immunoSEQ assay, TCR CDR3 regions were amplified from genomic DNA by multiplex PCR. Genomic DNA extracted from each cell subset was distributed evenly over all wells of several immunoSEQ 96-well plates, and each plate served as one replicate. For sorted subsets, each replicate PCR was loaded with roughly 200 ng genomic DNA, equivalent to some 31,000 T cell genomes. Purified libraries were quantified with a Qubit 3.0 fluorometer, sized on a Bioanalyzer 2100, and re-quantified with the KAPA Library Quantification kit. Every immunoSEQ 96-well plate was sequenced on a separate single-read 150-cycle Illumina NextSeq 550 flow cell. Per the original workflow: Because only junctional sequences without quality scores were contained in the immunoSEQ output, filtering matching that applied to full-length reads could not be performed. Sequences were annotated with PyIR, a Python wrapper for IgBLAST v1.9, and V/J genes and CDR3 were assigned using IMGT germline references. Reads were removed for weak V/J assignments (E-value above 1e-6), missing CDR3, stop codons, out-of-frame junctions, or ambiguous translated residues. V3J clonotypes were defined by identical inferred V gene, J gene, and CDR3 amino acid sequence. The percentage overlap between two repertoires was calculated by dividing the number of shared unique clonotypes by the size of the smaller repertoire. RTK rarefaction, the Chao1 estimator, and Recon v2.1 estimates of unobserved clonotypes were used to assess repertoire richness. For all TCRbeta clonotypes obtained by the gDNA method from a few donors, generation probabilities were computed with OLGA. Here the immuneACCESS table is served through TCRdb, limited to in-frame sequences with V and J called. Missing clones are a known gap in these copies; in checked studies unresolved V genes cover under half, and the rest lacks a known reason. From that table come the V and J calls and clone size; the DNA was used to work out D and trimming. For this sample there are about 2 million clones; roughly 95% appear just once. More than 0.1% of the sample is in the top ten clones.

CDR1 and CDR2, looked up from the germline V gene (reference sequence), are SGHNT and YYREEE. From its cysteine to its phenylalanine, the CDR3 spans 14 amino acids. Only the CDR3 region is kept as DNA, spanning 42 bases read in frame from base 1. Trimming accounts for 5 bases at V and 3 bases at J, while the number of junction bases matched to no gene is 7. Points on this clone: The antigen it binds to is not known. Qualities for individual bases were not recorded, and no much larger clone is one base off.

Healthy HIV-negative adults with no recently reported acute infections or vaccinations were included as donors. Every donor was a Caucasian adult residing in Nashville, Tennessee, USA. CD4+ T cells were enriched by magnetic negative selection; naive cells were then positively selected on CD45RA, and the negative fraction formed the memory subset. Blood was obtained by leukapheresis, after which PBMCs were separated by Ficoll-Histopaque density gradient centrifugation and cryopreserved in liquid nitrogen vapor phase. Analytical flow cytometry was used to check the purity and quantity of each magnetically sorted T cell population. Each sorted fraction had its genomic DNA isolated and then quantified by UV absorbance on a Nanodrop 2000c.

Sequences were obtained from naive CD4+ T cells sorted from blood. The cell subset or site tag for this specimen amounts to: CD45RA+ positively selected. The clonotype comes from a man younger than 35 in good health. The rearranged segments are TRBV5-4 and TRBJ2-7; TRBD2 agrees with 8 junctional bases. The CDR3 has the sequence CASSPSGRYYEQYF. The DNA reads as follows: TGTGCCAGCAGTCCTAGCGGGCGTTACTACGAGCAGTACTTC.